These 27 T cell receptor beta chains came from one sample sequenced in a study of blood T cells in healthy people across ages. For the second PCR, which ran for 7 to 11 cycles, a sample-barcoded 5' primer and a J-beta primer mix were used. Each CDR3 protein gets one entry after TCRdb re-called the 5' RACE reads with MiXCR. The sample yields 720,000 or so distinct CDR3 sequences, roughly 43% seen once. The sequenced sample consisted of blood. These receptors were collected from a man at least 80 years old in good health.

The gene calls are TRBV20-1 and TRBJ2-1; 12 bases are a match to TRBD2. The length of the CDR3 is 15 residues. After removal of 5 bases from V and 7 bases from J, the junction contained 9 bases not matched to a gene. CDR1 and CDR2 from the germline V gene are DFQATT and SNEGSKA (reference sequence). CDR3 in amino acids: CSAPRTSGIVNEQFF. In DNA form, the CDR3 reads TGCAGTGCTCCTCGGACTAGCGGGATTGTGAATGAGCAGTTCTTC.

This chain connects TRBV6-5 to TRBJ1-1; D not certain. The V end was cut by 0 bases, the J end by 4 bases, with 9 bases between. This CDR3 is 14 amino acids long. The V gene's germline CDR1 is MNHEY and CDR2 SVGAGI. The chain's CDR3 is CASSYSIGLTEAFF. The CDR3 nucleotides read TGTGCCAGCAGTTACTCGATAGGGCTCACTGAAGCTTTCTTT.

The rearrangement links TRBV29-1 to TRBJ2-2; D possibly corresponds to TRBD1 (6 bases). Germline V gene lookup returns CDR1 SQVTM and CDR2 ANQGSEA. With 5 bases removed from V and 7 bases from J, the gap between germline ends came to 17 bases. There are 14 residues in the CDR3. CDR3 in amino acids: CSVMIQGLSGELFF. The CDR3 region has the DNA TGCAGCGTTATGATACAGGGTTTGAGCGGGGAGCTGTTTTTT.

Comments on this clonotype: A much larger clone lies one base from this, so it may be a read error. The chain carries TRBV6-1 and TRBJ2-4; the match to TRBD2 covers 7 bases. V was pared by 6 bases and J by 0 bases, with 5 bases of the junction left unmatched. The CDR3 sequence is 15 residues long. Germline CDR1 reads MNHNS; CDR2 reads SASEGT. The CDR3 loop is CASSTGTTAKNIQYF. CDR3 sequence (DNA): TGTGCCAGCAGCACCGGGACTACAGCCAAAAACATTCAGTACTTC.

This clonotype appeared a few times. V usage is TRBV6-1 and J usage is TRBJ2-2, with D unclear. The CDR3 spans 15 residues. V lost 4 bases and J 6 bases, leaving 15 bases between the germline ends. Germline assignment: CDR1 MNHNS and CDR2 SASEGT. The CDR3 sequence: CASSVRGSPPGELFF. CDR3 bases: TGTGCCAGCAGTGTACGCGGATCTCCCCCCGGGGAGCTGTTTTTT.

This clonotype was seen only a few times. The chain links TRBV20-1 to TRBJ2-1, with TRBD2 matching 7 bases. Germline CDR1 reads DFQATT; CDR2 reads SNEGSKA (reference sequence). The CDR3 runs 12 residues. Trimming at V came to 1 base and at J to 13 bases, leaving 7 bases not matched to a gene. The CDR3 DNA is TGCAGTGCTAGAGGTGGGGGGGGGGAACAGTTCTTC. It is translated as CSARGGGGEQFF.

This clonotype was seen more than once but under ten times. The V call is TRBV12-3 or TRBV12-4, the J call TRBJ2-7, with D unclear. The CDR3 loop spans 12 amino acids. V gave up 6 bases and J gave up 4 bases, with 10 bases separating them. The CDR3 here is CASSLLKYEQYF. The CDR3 DNA sequence: TGTGCCAGCAGCCTCTTGAAATACGAGCAGTACTTC.

This chain connects TRBV7-2 to TRBJ2-7, with 9 bases lining up with TRBD1. After removal of 1 base from V and 7 bases from J, the junction contained 8 bases not matched to a gene. The CDR3 has 15 amino acids. Germline values: CDR1 SGHTA, CDR2 FQGNSA. The CDR3 region is CASSLVGDRAREQYF. The DNA of the CDR3 is TGTGCCAGCAGCTTAGTAGGGGACAGGGCCCGGGAGCAGTACTTC.

V and J are TRBV6-2 or TRBV6-3 and TRBJ2-5; TRBD1 aligns across 9 bases. Unmatched junction bases numbered 11, after V lost 2 bases and J lost 4 bases. The germline CDR1 and CDR2 sequences are MNHEY and SVGEGT. CDR3 size: 17 residues. The CDR3 coding sequence is TGTGCCAGCAGTTACGTGGCCTTGGACAGGGGAGGAGAGACCCAGTACTTC. This encodes CASSYVALDRGGETQYF.

This clonotype was recorded many times. This chain uses TRBV7-2 with TRBJ1-2, with 10 bases fitting TRBD1. The germline V gene has CDR1 SGHTA and CDR2 FQGNSA. The CDR3 consists of 13 residues. J lost 7 bases, V lost 5 bases, and 4 bases had no gene match. The CDR3, as DNA: TGTGCCAGCAGCCAGACAGGGGGCTTTGGCTACACCTTC. Amino acid sequence: CASSQTGGFGYTF.

The chain joins TRBV21-1 to TRBJ2-7; TRBD2 reflects the table's D call only, with no check against the DNA. TRBV21-1 is a listed pseudogene. This CDR3 spans 18 amino acids. This CDR3 is CASSKEFCRDLLSYEQYF. CDR3 bases: TGTGCCAGCAGCAAAGAGTTTTGTAGGGACTTACTGTCCTACGAGCAGTACTTC.

The chain combines TRBV5-1 with TRBJ2-3; 7 bases line up with TRBD2. V lost 5 bases, J lost 1 base, and 13 bases stayed unmatched. Germline CDR1 SGHRS, CDR2 YFSETQ. CDR3 length: 17 residues. The CDR3 spells CASSIGRAGVGTDTQYF. In DNA, the CDR3 is TGCGCCAGCAGTATTGGCAGGGCGGGAGTGGGCACAGATACGCAGTATTTT.

This chain connects TRBV30 to TRBJ1-1; tentatively, D is TRBD1 (5 bases). The CDR3 sequence is 15 residues long. The V and J ends lost 1 base and 4 bases respectively, with 16 bases between them. Germline V gives CDR1 GTSNPN, CDR2 SVGIG (reference sequence). The CDR3 DNA sequence: TGTGCCTGGAGTGCAGGTCCCGAAAGGGGCACTGAAGCTTTCTTT. It translates to CAWSAGPERGTEAFF.

In this sample, this clonotype turned up a few times. The chain recombines TRBV7-9 with TRBJ2-1; D uncertain. CDR3 size: 14 residues. The germline CDR1 and CDR2 sequences are SEHNR and FQNEAQ (reference sequence). The germline V and J ends were trimmed by 5 bases and 9 bases, with 17 bases remaining between them. The CDR3: CASSPPQIGIEQFF. The CDR3 DNA is TGTGCCAGCAGCCCACCACAGATAGGGATTGAGCAGTTCTTC.

In its sample, this clonotype was seen many times. This chain uses TRBV29-1 with TRBJ2-5; D is uncertain. The CDR3 is 13 amino acids. Germline-derived CDR1 and CDR2 are SQVTM and ANQGSEA. The V gene lost 2 bases and the J gene lost 3 bases, with 10 bases spanning the gap. CDR3 sequence: CSVERDVKETQYF. The CDR3 DNA sequence: TGCAGCGTTGAAAGGGATGTCAAAGAGACCCAGTACTTC.

About this clonotype: The junction shows a germline mismatch at one end, possibly a read error. The V call is TRBV7-3, the J call TRBJ2-3; the D is unclear. Germline V gives CDR1 SGHTA, CDR2 FQGTGA. CDR3 length: 14 amino acids. CDR3 sequence (DNA): TGTGCCGGCAGCTTAGTCGGAAGCACAGATACGCAGTATTTT. Translating it yields CAGSLVGSTDTQYF.

Only a few counts were recorded for this clonotype. This sequence joins TRBV6-2 or TRBV6-3 and TRBJ2-7; perhaps TRBD2 as D (6 bases). Deletions cut 5 bases from V and 2 bases from J, with 10 bases between. Germline CDR1 is MNHEY and CDR2 is SVGEGT. The CDR3 length is 13 residues. The CDR3 protein is CASSRDWAYEQYF. In DNA form, the CDR3 reads TGTGCCAGCAGTCGGGACTGGGCCTACGAGCAGTACTTC.

V is TRBV6-2 or TRBV6-3 and J is TRBJ1-5; 9 positions agree with TRBD1. CDR3 length equals 15 residues. With 2 bases clipped from V and 4 bases from J, the junction kept 3 bases outside the gene matches. Germline V CDR1 and CDR2: MNHEY, SVGEGT. CDR3 loop: CASSYDRGRNQPQHF. DNA for the CDR3: TGTGCCAGCAGTTACGACAGGGGGAGGAATCAGCCCCAGCATTTT.

This clonotype was detected only a few times. This chain joins TRBV9 and TRBJ1-1, with 7 bases lining up with TRBD1. The CDR3 has 17 residues. The germline V gene has CDR1 SGDLS and CDR2 YYNGEE. V lost 0 bases to trimming and J lost 4 bases; unmatched junction nucleotides: 12. CDR3 sequence: CASSVAPGEGASTEAFF. The CDR3 DNA is TGTGCCAGCAGCGTAGCGCCGGGGGAGGGGGCGTCCACTGAAGCTTTCTTT.

A note on this clonotype: An end of the junction does not agree with germline; a read error may underlie this. This rearrangement joins TRBV7-3 to TRBJ2-4; 11 nucleotides align to TRBD1. The CDR3 is 13 amino acids. Germline-derived CDR1 and CDR2 are SGHTA and FQGTGA. The DNA of the CDR3 is TGTACCAGCAGCGGGACAGGGGGGAACATTCAGTACTTC. This encodes CTSSGTGGNIQYF.

This chain links TRBV20-1 with TRBJ2-1, with 9 nucleotides matching TRBD2. V was pared by 0 bases and J by 7 bases, with 10 bases of the junction left unmatched. Germline V gene data show CDR1 as DFQATT and CDR2 as SNEGSKA (reference sequence). The CDR3 spans 16 residues. The CDR3 DNA reads as TGCAGTGCTAGAGATGCTAGCGGGAACAGGCTGAATGAGCAGTTCTTC. It specifies CSARDASGNRLNEQFF.

This chain connects TRBV14 to TRBJ2-3; D gene uncertain. The CDR3 loop spans 15 amino acids. V was cut by 1 base and J by 0 bases, with 8 bases left in between. Germline V gives CDR1 SGHDN, CDR2 FVKESK. In nucleotides, the CDR3 is TGTGCCAGCAGCCAAGGGAAACCAAGCACAGATACGCAGTATTTT. This gives the protein CASSQGKPSTDTQYF.

The V and J genes are TRBV27 and TRBJ2-3; 8 bases line up with TRBD1. This CDR3 is 13 amino acids long. The J segment lost 8 bases and the V segment lost 4 bases, leaving 5 bases of the junction unmatched. Looked up from germline, CDR1 is MNHEY and CDR2 is SMNVEV (reference sequence). CDR3 in DNA: TGTGCCAGCAGTTCAACACAGGGGGTTACGCAGTATTTT. As protein: CASSSTQGVTQYF.

This clonotype came up many times. The chain employs TRBV5-1 and TRBJ1-2; weak D call: TRBD1 (5 bases). Germline loops: CDR1 SGHRS, CDR2 YFSETQ. V dropped 3 bases and J dropped 0 bases, with 12 bases sitting between them. The length of the CDR3 is 15 residues. In DNA, the CDR3 is TGCGCCAGCAGCTCTCGGGACCCAACTAACTATGGCTACACCTTC. Residues: CASSSRDPTNYGYTF.

This clonotype was seen a few times. This chain connects TRBV6-6 to TRBJ1-5; the D is unclear. Germline CDR1 MNHNY, CDR2 SVGAGI (reference sequence). This CDR3 region has 13 residues. V shed 4 bases and J shed 4 bases, with 8 bases lying between them. CDR3: CASSSKLNQPQHF. CDR3 in DNA: TGTGCCAGCAGTTCCAAGCTTAATCAGCCCCAGCATTTT.

This clonotype was recorded many times. The rearrangement uses TRBV18 and TRBJ2-4, with D unresolved. Germline loops: CDR1 KGHSH, CDR2 LQKENI. Trimming shortened V by 2 bases and J by 2 bases, and 10 bases separated the two germline ends. This CDR3 spans 15 amino acids. CDR3 sequence reads: CASSPIPGSKNIQYF. The CDR3 DNA follows: TGTGCCAGCTCACCAATCCCCGGGTCCAAAAACATTCAGTACTTC.

This clonotype was seen more than once but under ten times. V usage is TRBV30 and J usage is TRBJ2-1; 8 positions agree with TRBD2. V shed 1 base and J 8 bases; nucleotides not matched to a gene: 10. CDR1 and CDR2 from the germline V gene are GTSNPN and SVGIG (reference sequence). This CDR3 comprises 15 residues. The CDR3 nucleotides read TGTGCCTGGAGTGCCTCTAGCGGGTATATGTATGAGCAGTTCTTC. This gives the protein CAWSASSGYMYEQFF.